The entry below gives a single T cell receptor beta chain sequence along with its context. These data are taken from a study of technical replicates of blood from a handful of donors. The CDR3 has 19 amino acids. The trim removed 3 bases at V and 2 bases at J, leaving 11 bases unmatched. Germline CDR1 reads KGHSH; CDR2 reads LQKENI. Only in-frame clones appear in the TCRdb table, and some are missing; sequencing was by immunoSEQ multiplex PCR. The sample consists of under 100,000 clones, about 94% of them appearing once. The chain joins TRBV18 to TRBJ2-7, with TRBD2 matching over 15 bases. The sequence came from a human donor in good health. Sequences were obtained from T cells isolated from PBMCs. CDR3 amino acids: CASSPGLAGGPNTTYEQYF. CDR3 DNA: TGTGCCAGCTCACCCGGACTAGCGGGGGGGCCCAATACTACCTACGAGCAGTACTTC.